This record concerns one T cell receptor beta chain sequence. Antigen: not known. The CDR3 runs to 14 residues. V lost 3 bases and J lost 7; bases outside the gene matches: 8. In germline, CDR1 is KGHSH, CDR2 LQKENI. This sample is drawn from a study of cytomegalovirus exposure and HLA in healthy donors. Overall study findings and caveats: The tendency of first-cohort TCR clusters to co-occur in the 120 validation repertoires was identified by a subsequent analysis.

Profiled with immunoSEQ multiplex PCR; TCRdb holds only in-frame clones, not every one. The sample lists approximately 97,000 clones, just under 95% occurring once. The TCR originated in a woman under 30 in good health and CMV-seronegative. The material sequenced was PBMCs. V is TRBV18 and J is TRBJ1-2; TRBD1 matches at 7 bases. This CDR3 is CASSPEGALRGYTF. The CDR3 DNA sequence: TGTGCCAGCTCACCCGAGGGGGCGCTGCGTGGCTACACCTTC.